Shown below are 16 T cell receptor beta chains from a single sample sequenced in a study of T cells in Graves' hyperthyroidism and ophthalmopathy. TCR beta CDR3 region amplification was performed from RNA transcripts. HTBI primers were used for first-round RT-PCR of the TCR CDR3. TCRdb analysed the multiplex PCR reads with MiXCR anew, one entry per CDR3 protein. The table lists 340,000 or so distinct CDR3 sequences, approximately 22% of them singletons. The sequenced sample consisted of blood. These receptors originate from a woman between 45 and 65 years old with Graves' hyperthyroidism.

At least ten counts were recorded for this clonotype. V and J are TRBV5-1 and TRBJ2-1; 14 nucleotides agree with TRBD2. V lost 5 bases and J lost 8; bases outside the gene matches: 9. Germline V gives CDR1 SGHRS, CDR2 YFSETQ. This CDR3 has 16 amino acids. CDR3 region: CASSTGLAGARDEQFF. DNA for the CDR3: TGCGCCAGCAGTACGGGACTAGCGGGAGCGCGGGATGAGCAGTTCTTC.

This clonotype was picked up one time. As the CDR3 is not closed by the conserved phenylalanine or tryptophan, this likely results from a read error. The J gene is TRBJ1-5, the V gene TRBV20-1; D is possibly TRBD1 (5 bases). This CDR3 has 14 amino acids. The V and J ends lost 4 bases and 3 bases respectively, with 13 bases between them. CDR1 DFQATT and CDR2 SNEGSKA come from the germline V gene (reference sequence). The CDR3 loop reads CSANPSGPNQPQHS. The DNA of the CDR3 is TGCAGTGCTAACCCCTCAGGGCCCAATCAGCCCCAGCATTCT.

This clonotype was seen many times. The CDR3 loop reads CSATSGTGRFYEQYF. Here the CDR3 DNA reads TGCAGTGCTACCTCCGGGACAGGAAGATTCTACGAGCAGTACTTC. The chain employs TRBV20-1 and TRBJ2-7; 8 bases fit TRBD1. Germline V lookup: CDR1 DFQATT, CDR2 SNEGSKA (reference sequence). V lost 4 bases and J lost 3; bases outside the gene matches: 11. This CDR3 comprises 15 residues.

This clonotype was seen ten or more times. V and J are TRBV18 and TRBJ2-2; 8 bases fit TRBD1. With V trimmed by 3 bases and J by 1 base, 4 bases remained unmatched. The CDR3 is made up of 16 amino acids. CDR1 KGHSH and CDR2 LQKENI come from the germline V gene. The CDR3, as DNA: TGTGCCAGCTCACCTTTCGGGACAGGGAACACCGGGGAGCTGTTTTTT. Protein product: CASSPFGTGNTGELFF.

The table lists this clonotype with many counts. The V gene is TRBV20-1, the J gene TRBJ1-2; 7 nucleotides align to TRBD1. Germline CDR1 reads DFQATT; CDR2 reads SNEGSKA (reference sequence). This CDR3 is 14 amino acids long. J was trimmed by 2 bases and V by 8 bases; bases with no gene match: 11. CDR3 DNA: TGCAGTCCTACTTCGGGACAGAGAAACTATGGCTACACCTTC. Translation gives CSPTSGQRNYGYTF.

Ten or more counts support this clonotype. The chain joins TRBV28 to TRBJ1-3; weak D call: TRBD1 (5 bases). The V end lost 3 bases, the J end lost 5 bases, and 14 bases lay between the germline ends. Per the germline V gene, CDR1 is MDHEN and CDR2 is SYDVKM. There are 15 residues in the CDR3. CDR3 sequence reads: CASSFSGIGRNTIYF. For the CDR3, the DNA is TGTGCCAGCAGTTTTTCAGGGATTGGCAGAAACACCATATATTTT.

This clonotype was recorded a few times. V usage is TRBV5-1 and J usage is TRBJ2-7; TRBD2 agrees at 11 bases. The CDR3 runs 15 residues. Trimming removed 1 base from V and 5 bases from J; junction bases left unmatched: 5. Germline V gives CDR1 SGHRS, CDR2 YFSETQ. CDR3: CASSLTSGSGDEQYF. CDR3 DNA: TGCGCCAGCAGCTTGACTAGCGGGAGTGGGGACGAGCAGTACTTC.

This rearrangement joins TRBV27 to TRBJ1-2, with a weak D call TRBD1 (6 bases). The V end was cut by 0 bases, the J end by 6 bases, with 14 bases between. Germline V CDR1 and CDR2: MNHEY, SMNVEV (reference sequence). CDR3 length equals 15 residues. In nucleotides, the CDR3 is TGTGCCAGCAGTTTATCGGTTGGGGGGGCGAATGGCTACACCTTC. This sequence encodes CASSLSVGGANGYTF.

This clonotype appeared a few times. The gene calls are TRBV3-1 and TRBJ2-1; possibly TRBD2 for D (6 bases). Trimming pared 4 bases from V and 7 bases from J, leaving 20 bases between. The CDR3 contains 16 residues. Germline V lookup: CDR1 LGHDT, CDR2 YNNKEL (reference sequence). The DNA of the CDR3 is TGTGCCAGCAGCCCCTTCTTTTTATCGAGCGGGAATGAGCAGTTCTTC. Translated, it gives CASSPFFLSSGNEQFF.

Many counts were recorded for this clonotype. The chain uses TRBV3-1 and TRBJ2-3, with D tentatively TRBD1 or TRBD2 (5 bases each). CDR3 size: 17 residues. Germline V lookup: CDR1 LGHDT, CDR2 YNNKEL (reference sequence). V was clipped by 1 base and J by 1 base, with 15 bases between them. Here the CDR3 reads CASSQVPRDGGTDTQYF. DNA for the CDR3: TGTGCCAGCAGCCAAGTACCCCGGGACGGAGGCACAGATACGCAGTATTTT.

The chain couples TRBV5-1 to TRBJ2-1, with 10 bases lining up with TRBD1. The CDR3 spans 16 residues. V shed 4 bases and J 6 bases; nucleotides not matched to a gene: 10. The germline CDR1 and CDR2 sequences are SGHRS and YFSETQ. The CDR3 region has the DNA TGCGCCAGCAGCGTAGCCGGGACAGGGGATTTCAATGAGCAGTTCTTC. This codes for CASSVAGTGDFNEQFF. Using reference TRBV5-1 and TRBJ2-1 for the parts outside the CDR3, the full variable domain is KAGVTQTPRYLIKTRGQQVTLSCSPISGHRSVSWYQQTPGQGLQFLFEYFSETQRNKGNFPGRFSGRQFSNSRSEMNVSTLELGDSALYLCASSVAGTGDFNEQFFGPGTRLTVL.

The chain recombines TRBV7-2 with TRBJ2-1, with 7 bases that match TRBD2. Germline V gene data show CDR1 as SGHTA and CDR2 as FQGNSA. The CDR3 is 12 residues long. The CDR3 reads CAGGETYNEQFF. CDR3 nucleotide sequence: TGTGCTGGGGGGGAAACCTACAATGAGCAGTTCTTC.

A few counts support this clonotype. The chain combines TRBV6-1 with TRBJ1-1; D is ambiguous. Trimming shortened V by 4 bases and J by 3 bases, and 9 bases separated the two germline ends. Looked up from germline, CDR1 is MNHNS and CDR2 is SASEGT. This CDR3 region has 13 residues. CDR3 in amino acids: CASSGISYTEAFF. DNA for the CDR3: TGTGCCAGCAGTGGAATCAGTTACACTGAAGCTTTCTTT.

This clonotype was observed at least ten times. The chain has TRBV6-1 and TRBJ2-1, with TRBD2 matching 8 bases. The V segment lost 7 bases and the J segment 1 base; nucleotides outside the gene matches: 6. Germline V gives CDR1 MNHNS, CDR2 SASEGT. The CDR3 runs 15 residues. The CDR3 nucleotides are TGTGCCAGCACAACTAGCGGCCAGTCCTACAATGAGCAGTTCTTC. Translation: CASTTSGQSYNEQFF.

In this sample, this clonotype turned up many times. The V call is TRBV3-1, the J call TRBJ2-3; D might be TRBD2 (6 bases). Germline V gene data show CDR1 as LGHDT and CDR2 as YNNKEL (reference sequence). Trimming took off 1 base at V and 8 bases at J, with 19 bases between the two ends. CDR3 size: 16 residues. DNA for the CDR3: TGTGCCAGCAGCCAAGCCAGGGCGACCACCGGGGGTACGCAGTATTTT. This gives the protein CASSQARATTGGTQYF.

This clonotype was found a few times. This rearrangement joins TRBV19 to TRBJ2-3; 9 positions agree with TRBD2. Trimming cost V 4 bases and J 1 base; bases outside gene matches: 12. CDR3 length: 18 residues. Germline assignment: CDR1 LNHDA and CDR2 SQIVND (reference sequence). CDR3 DNA: TGTGCCAGTAGTAAATTGAAGAGCGGGGGGCGCGGCACAGATACGCAGTATTTT. Translating gives CASSKLKSGGRGTDTQYF. The whole variable domain, filled in from reference TRBV19 and TRBJ2-3, reads DGGITQSPKYLFRKEGQNVTLSCEQNLNHDAMYWYRQDPGQGLRLIYYSQIVNDFQKGDIAEGYSVSREKKESFPLTVTSAQKNPTAFYLCASSKLKSGGRGTDTQYFGPGTRLTVL.